A few counts support the clone carrying this T cell receptor (beta chain). Antigen specificity is unknown. The sample originates from a study of cytomegalovirus exposure and HLA in healthy donors. Study-level findings and limits: Sequencing artifact likely explains a cluster of highly shared sequence variants. Some V segments, TRBV6-2 and TRBV6-3 among them, were indistinguishable and were therefore excluded.

PCR employed 60 Vbeta and 13 Jbeta primers. Produced via immunoSEQ multiplex PCR; TCRdb's table is partial and in-frame only. Of some 140,000 clones in the sample, around two thirds are singletons; the top ten hold 2% to 2.5%. The length of the CDR3 is 14 residues. V was shortened by 1 base and J by 4 bases, with 9 bases between the two germline ends. Germline V lookup: CDR1 SGHRS, CDR2 YFSETQ. Each donor's status was that of a healthy bone marrow donor. The source is a woman between 35 and 50 years old in good health and CMV-seronegative. This chain uses TRBV5-1 with TRBJ2-1; D unclear. The specimen was PBMCs. Here the CDR3 DNA reads TGCGCCAGCAGCTTGTCTGCAGGTTACAATGAGCAGTTCTTC. Amino acids: CASSLSAGYNEQFF.